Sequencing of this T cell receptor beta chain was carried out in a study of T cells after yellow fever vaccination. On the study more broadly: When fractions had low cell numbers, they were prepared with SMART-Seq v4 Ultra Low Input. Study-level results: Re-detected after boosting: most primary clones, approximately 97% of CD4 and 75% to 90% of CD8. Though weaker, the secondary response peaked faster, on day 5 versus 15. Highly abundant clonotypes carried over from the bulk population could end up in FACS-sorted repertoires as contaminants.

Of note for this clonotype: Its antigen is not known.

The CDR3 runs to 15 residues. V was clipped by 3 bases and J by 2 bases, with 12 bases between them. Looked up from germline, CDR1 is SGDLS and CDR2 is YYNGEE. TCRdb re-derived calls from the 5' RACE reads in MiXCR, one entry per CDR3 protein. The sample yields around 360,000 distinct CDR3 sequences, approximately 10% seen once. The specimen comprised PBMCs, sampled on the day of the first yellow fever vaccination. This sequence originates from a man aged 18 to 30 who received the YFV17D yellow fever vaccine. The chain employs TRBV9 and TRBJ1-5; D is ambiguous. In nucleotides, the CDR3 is TGTGCCAGCAGCGCGGATGGAGCCCGCAATCAGCCCCAGCATTTT. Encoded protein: CASSADGARNQPQHF.